The clone carrying this T cell receptor (beta chain) was seen at least ten times. Stated time point: pre-sensitization, week 0. Treatment described: therapeutic diphenylcyclopropenone sensitization with weekly scalp DPC. The data belong to a study of human T cells and chemical hapten exposure. The CDR3 loop spans 17 amino acids. V was pared by 1 base and J by 5 bases, with 7 bases of the junction left unmatched. Germline CDR1 is SGHDN and CDR2 is FVKESK. A single record per CDR3 protein comes from TCRdb applying MiXCR to the RACE reads. The data show more than 300,000 distinct CDR3 sequences, 5% to 6.5% seen once.

The chain joins TRBV14 to TRBJ2-6; 8 bases match TRBD1. The sequence was collected from a woman between 18 and 29 years old with alopecia areata. Some clones in this sample may be carry-over from other donors' samples. This sample comprised whole blood, obtained in connection with sensitization to the hapten diphenylcyclopropenone (DPC). CDR3 DNA sequence: TGTGCCAGCAGCCAAGGACAGGGGAAGGTCCGGGCCAACGTCCTGACTTTC. The encoded protein is CASSQGQGKVRANVLTF.